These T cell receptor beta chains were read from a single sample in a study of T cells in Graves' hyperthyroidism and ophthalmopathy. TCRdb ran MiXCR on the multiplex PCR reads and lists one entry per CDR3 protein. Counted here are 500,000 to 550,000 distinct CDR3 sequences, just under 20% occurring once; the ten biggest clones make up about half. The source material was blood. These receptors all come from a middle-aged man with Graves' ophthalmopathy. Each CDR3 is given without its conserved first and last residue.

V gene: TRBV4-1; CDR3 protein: ASSQSGGQRTYNEQF
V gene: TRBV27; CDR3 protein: ASSSLTGVGLVYGYT
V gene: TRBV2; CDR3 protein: ASRGGEQY
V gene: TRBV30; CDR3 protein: AWTHLINTEAF
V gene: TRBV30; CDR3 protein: AWIPGVGNYGYT
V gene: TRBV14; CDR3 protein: ASSHHGLPPEAF
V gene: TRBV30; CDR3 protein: AWRDRGGYT
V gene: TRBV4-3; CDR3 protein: ASSHDSRGYEQF
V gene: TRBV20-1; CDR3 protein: SASPGTVAQPQH
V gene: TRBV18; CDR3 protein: ASSRDRGLTEAF
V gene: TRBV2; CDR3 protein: ASSGEYSTDTQY
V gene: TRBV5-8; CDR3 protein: ASSLSAVEYEQY
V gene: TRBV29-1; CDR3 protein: SVPSGTGYEQY
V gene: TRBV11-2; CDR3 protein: ASGYPPTGTEQETQY
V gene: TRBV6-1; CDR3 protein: ASERGLQETQY
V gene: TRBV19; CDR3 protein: ASHRQGDAQPQH
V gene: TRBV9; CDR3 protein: ASSVVGSTDTQY
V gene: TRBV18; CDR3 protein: ASSPRGQGLGEQY
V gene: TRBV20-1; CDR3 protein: SAWREETQY
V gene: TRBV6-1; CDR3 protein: ASADRGNQPQH
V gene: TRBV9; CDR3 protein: ASSDGLEAPDDTQY
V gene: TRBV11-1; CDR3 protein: ASSPRESGGNYEQY
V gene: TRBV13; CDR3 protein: ASRRRGSSGANVLT
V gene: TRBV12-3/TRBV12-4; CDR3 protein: ASSLTAGVHEQY
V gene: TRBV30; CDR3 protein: AWSLSGRTTDTQY
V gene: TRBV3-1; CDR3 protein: ASSQQGNYGYT
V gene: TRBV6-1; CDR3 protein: ASSSVLGGTFYGYT
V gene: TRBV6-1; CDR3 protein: ASSEAGQRGYT
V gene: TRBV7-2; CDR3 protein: ASSPLTGTYEQY
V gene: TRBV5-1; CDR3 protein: ASSPVGAYNEQF
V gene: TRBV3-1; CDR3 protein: ASRLSNEQF
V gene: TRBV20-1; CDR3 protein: SARALAGALHEQY
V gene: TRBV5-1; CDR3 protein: ASSLTSGRSYEQY